This passage covers 32 T cell receptor beta chains from one sample sequenced in a study of vaccination and CD4 T cells after COVID-19. Cultured CD4+ T cell DNA was sequenced using the Oncomine TCR Beta short-read assay. From the PCR reads, TCRdb called clonotypes with MiXCR, one entry per CDR3 protein. The data show about 17,000 distinct CDR3 sequences, with about 63% seen just once and approximately 10% held by the top ten. Stated treatment: approximately 11-day PBMC culture with coronavirus spike peptide pools or control peptides (ViraFEST assay). Their specific antigens are unknown. The sequencing sample was made of CD4+ T cells from blood, cultured in vitro. The receptors stem from a human donor who had recovered from COVID-19.

The chain couples TRBV20-1 to TRBJ2-2; no firm D call. V lost 0 bases and J 5 bases, leaving 1 base between the germline ends. The germline CDR1 and CDR2 sequences are DFQATT and SNEGSKA (reference sequence). This CDR3 has 11 amino acids. The CDR3 is CSARETGELFF. In DNA, the CDR3 is TGCAGTGCTAGAGAAACCGGGGAGCTGTTTTTT.

This chain uses TRBV7-2 with TRBJ2-3; D is ambiguous. This CDR3 is built from 14 residues. V lost 0 bases to trimming and J lost 3 bases, with 7 bases between them. The V gene's germline CDR1 is SGHTA and CDR2 FQGNSA. CDR3 nucleotide sequence: TGTGCCAGCAGCTTAGCCCGGTTAACAGATACGCAGTATTTT. Translated, it gives CASSLARLTDTQYF.

The chain employs TRBV28 and TRBJ2-7, with a weak D call TRBD1 (6 bases). In germline, CDR1 is MDHEN, CDR2 SYDVKM. This CDR3 is 12 amino acids long. V was cut by 8 bases and J by 0 bases, with 8 bases left in between. The CDR3 DNA follows: TGTGCCAGCGGGACACACTCCTACGAGCAGTACTTC. Protein sequence: CASGTHSYEQYF.

CDR3 nucleotides: TGTGCCAGCAGTCCCCGGACAGGTTCGGAGACCCAGTACTTC. Protein sequence: CASSPRTGSETQYF. This chain connects TRBV28 to TRBJ2-5; the match to TRBD1 covers 7 bases. The CDR3 covers 14 residues. Germline V gene lookup returns CDR1 MDHEN and CDR2 SYDVKM. After removal of 5 bases from V and 5 bases from J, the junction contained 8 bases not matched to a gene.

This clonotype has just a few counts. The chain carries TRBV11-3 and TRBJ2-1; TRBD1 aligns across 7 bases. Trimming cost V 6 bases and J 5 bases; bases outside gene matches: 4. The CDR3 is made up of 13 amino acids. The germline CDR1 and CDR2 sequences are SGHNT and YENEEA. The CDR3 reads CASSLGTDNEQFF. CDR3 nucleotides: TGTGCCAGCAGTCTCGGGACAGACAATGAGCAGTTCTTC.

This chain uses TRBV2 with TRBJ1-5; D possibly corresponds to TRBD1 (5 bases). The CDR3 consists of 12 residues. The V end lost 6 bases, the J end lost 11 bases, and 14 bases lay between the germline ends. Germline V CDR1 and CDR2: SNHLY, FYNNEI. The chain's CDR3 is CASRADQGAQHF. The DNA for the CDR3 is TGTGCCAGCAGGGCGGACCAAGGGGCCCAGCATTTT.

This clonotype occurred a few times. This chain links TRBV20-1 with TRBJ1-5; D is unresolved. In germline, CDR1 is DFQATT, CDR2 SNEGSKA (reference sequence). This CDR3 is 14 amino acids long. Deletions cut 0 bases from V and 0 bases from J, with 6 bases between. DNA of the CDR3: TGCAGTGCTAGAGACGGGATTAGCAATCAGCCCCAGCATTTT. Translation: CSARDGISNQPQHF.

The genes are TRBV5-4 and TRBJ2-2, with D unresolved. This CDR3 contains 13 residues. Germline lookup yields CDR1 SGHNT and CDR2 YYREEE (reference sequence). V was cut by 3 bases and J by 6 bases, with 9 bases left in between. CDR3 DNA sequence: TGTGCCAGCAGCTCGACCTCATCCGGGGAGCTGTTTTTT. This gives the protein CASSSTSSGELFF.

This clonotype appeared a few times. V is TRBV20-1 and J is TRBJ2-2, with TRBD2 matching over 8 bases. In germline, CDR1 is DFQATT, CDR2 SNEGSKA (reference sequence). V lost 2 bases, J lost 2 bases, and 10 bases stayed unmatched. The CDR3 sequence is 17 residues long. In DNA, the CDR3 is TGCAGTGCTAGACCTGTAGCGGGGAAGATTAACACCGGGGAGCTGTTTTTT. It encodes CSARPVAGKINTGELFF.

The rearrangement joins TRBV20-1 to TRBJ1-1; 7 nucleotides align to TRBD1. The germline V gene encodes CDR1 DFQATT and CDR2 SNEGSKA (reference sequence). The CDR3 covers 15 residues. Trimming cost V 7 bases and J 1 base; bases outside gene matches: 12. CDR3 sequence (DNA): TGCAGTGTAAAACGCCGACAGGGCGCGAACACTGAAGCTTTCTTT. Its protein is CSVKRRQGANTEAFF.

The rearrangement uses TRBV9 and TRBJ2-3, with 9 bases aligning to TRBD2. With V trimmed by 0 bases and J by 2 bases, 10 bases remained unmatched. Per germline, CDR1 SGDLS and CDR2 YYNGEE. The CDR3 runs to 18 residues. The CDR3 reads CASSVDGRLAGTTDTQYF. DNA of the CDR3: TGTGCCAGCAGCGTAGACGGCCGGCTAGCGGGGACCACAGATACGCAGTATTTT. Full variable domain (missing parts from reference TRBV9 and TRBJ2-3): DSGVTQTPKHLITATGQRVTLRCSPRSGDLSVYWYQQSLDQGLQFLIQYYNGEERAKGNILERFSAQQFPDLHSELNLSSLELGDSALYFCASSVDGRLAGTTDTQYFGPGTRLTVL.

This chain joins TRBV5-4 and TRBJ2-2; the match to TRBD1 covers 8 bases. Germline CDR1 is SGHNT and CDR2 is YYREEE (reference sequence). V shed 4 bases, J shed 5 bases, and the junction held 10 bases outside the gene matches. There are 16 residues in the CDR3. This chain's CDR3 is CASSRTGLERTGELFF. DNA of the CDR3: TGTGCCAGCAGCAGGACAGGGCTAGAAAGAACCGGGGAGCTGTTTTTT.

The V and J genes are TRBV2 and TRBJ1-2; D perhaps matches TRBD1 (5 bases). V shed 6 bases and J shed 8 bases, with 13 bases lying between them. The germline V gene has CDR1 SNHLY and CDR2 FYNNEI. CDR3 length: 12 amino acids. In nucleotides, the CDR3 is TGTGCCAGCAGGGACAACCTGAGCGGCTACACCTTC. Translating gives CASRDNLSGYTF.

The CDR3: CASSSDRGMTEAFF. As DNA, the CDR3 is TGTGCCAGCAGTTCCGACAGGGGGATGACTGAAGCTTTCTTT. The V and J genes are TRBV6-5 and TRBJ1-1; TRBD1 matches at 9 bases. The ends lost 4 bases at V and 5 bases at J; junction bases unmatched: 5. Germline loops: CDR1 MNHEY, CDR2 SVGAGI. The CDR3 is made up of 14 amino acids.

This clonotype was detected only a few times. V and J are TRBV5-4 and TRBJ2-7; a possible D gene is TRBD2 (7 bases). This CDR3 is 15 amino acids long. The germline V and J ends were trimmed by 0 bases and 3 bases, with 13 bases remaining between them. Per germline, CDR1 SGHNT and CDR2 YYREEE (reference sequence). The CDR3 DNA reads TGTGCCAGCAGCTTGGGCGGGGGCGAAGTCTACGAGCAGTACTTC. This encodes CASSLGGGEVYEQYF.

The CDR3, as DNA: TGTGCCAGCAGGGCACAGGGGGCGCGGACTACTAGAACTGAAGCTTTCTTT. As protein: CASRAQGARTTRTEAFF. This chain joins TRBV12-3 or TRBV12-4 and TRBJ1-1; 9 positions match TRBD1. The ends lost 6 bases at V and 5 bases at J; junction bases unmatched: 16. The CDR3 loop spans 17 amino acids.

In its sample, this clonotype was seen once. This chain uses TRBV7-9 with TRBJ1-1, with D possibly matching TRBD1 (6 bases). The CDR3 contains 14 residues. The V and J ends lost 5 bases and 11 bases respectively, with 21 bases between them. CDR1 and CDR2 (germline): SEHNR, FQNEAQ (reference sequence). CDR3 in amino acids: CASSPPGGGRQAFF. In DNA form, the CDR3 reads TGTGCCAGCAGCCCCCCCGGGGGGGGGCGGCAGGCTTTCTTT.

This chain uses TRBV6-2 or TRBV6-3 with TRBJ2-5; D remains unclear. This CDR3 has 14 residues. The germline CDR1 and CDR2 sequences are MNHEY and SVGEGT. Trimming took off 5 bases at V and 4 bases at J, with 14 bases between the two ends. CDR3 residues: CASSVVGYPETQYF. Written as DNA, the CDR3 is TGTGCCAGCAGTGTAGTCGGGTATCCAGAGACCCAGTACTTC.

This clonotype has just a few counts. CDR3 DNA sequence: TGTGCCCTTATGAAGGGACAGCCTAATTCACCCCTCCACTTT. This codes for CALMKGQPNSPLHF. The rearrangement uses TRBV2 and TRBJ1-6; TRBD1 agrees at 7 bases. V was pared by 11 bases and J by 6 bases, with 10 bases of the junction left unmatched. Germline V gives CDR1 SNHLY, CDR2 FYNNEI. The CDR3 is 14 residues long.

This clonotype was seen a handful of times. The rearrangement links TRBV7-9 to TRBJ2-3; 9 bases are a match to TRBD2. This CDR3 has 15 amino acids. V lost 5 bases to trimming and J lost 1 base; unmatched junction nucleotides: 4. From germline, CDR1 is SEHNR and CDR2 FQNEAQ (reference sequence). CDR3 DNA sequence: TGTGCCAGCAGCCTTAGCGGGAGAGGCACAGATACGCAGTATTTT. Residues: CASSLSGRGTDTQYF.

This clonotype was counted a single time. The V call is TRBV11-2, the J call TRBJ2-5; D not resolved. Germline V CDR1 and CDR2: SGHAT, FQNNGV. Trimming cost V 5 bases and J 1 base, with 14 bases left between them. This CDR3 has 15 residues. The CDR3, as DNA: TGTGCCAGCAGCCCGTTGGACGCGATCCAAGAGACCCAGTACTTC. It codes for CASSPLDAIQETQYF.

The CDR3 DNA reads as TGTGCCAGCAGTTTCCAGTTGGGGAACACCGGGGAGCTGTTTTTT. Protein product: CASSFQLGNTGELFF. This chain uses TRBV6-5 with TRBJ2-2; D is unclear. The CDR3 spans 15 residues. In germline, CDR1 is MNHEY, CDR2 SVGAGI. Trimming left V 4 bases short and J 1 base short, with 10 bases between.

The chain couples TRBV15 to TRBJ1-5; TRBD1 is a possible D gene (6 bases). The CDR3 loop spans 15 amino acids. With 4 bases removed from V and 3 bases from J, the gap between germline ends came to 13 bases. Germline loops: CDR1 LNHNV, CDR2 YYDKDF (reference sequence). CDR3 loop: CATSTLGHYNQPQHF. The CDR3 nucleotides are TGTGCCACCAGCACACTGGGACATTACAATCAGCCCCAGCATTTT.

The chain recombines TRBV19 with TRBJ1-5, with TRBD1 as a possible D gene (5 bases). V lost 3 bases and J 7 bases, leaving 10 bases between the germline ends. Germline V gives CDR1 LNHDA, CDR2 SQIVND (reference sequence). This CDR3 has 13 residues. CDR3 loop: CASSIFRDQPQHF. CDR3 nucleotides: TGTGCCAGTAGTATCTTCCGGGACCAGCCCCAGCATTTT.

The V and J genes are TRBV20-1 and TRBJ1-4; 7 bases fit TRBD1. Germline CDR1 DFQATT, CDR2 SNEGSKA (reference sequence). There are 13 residues in the CDR3. The CDR3 DNA reads TGCAGCCTAAGGGGGCTTGGAGGTGAAAAACTGTTTTTT. Encoded protein: CSLRGLGGEKLFF.

The chain has TRBV7-6 and TRBJ1-5; perhaps TRBD1 as D (6 bases). The germline V gene encodes CDR1 SGHVS and CDR2 FNYEAQ. The CDR3 loop spans 15 amino acids. Trimming stripped 6 bases from V and 2 bases from J, with 14 bases between. The chain's CDR3 is CASSQGPLGNQPQHF. The CDR3, as DNA: TGTGCCAGCAGTCAGGGGCCTCTTGGCAATCAGCCCCAGCATTTT.

The CDR3 is CASSFSASDTQYF. CDR3 nucleotides: TGTGCCAGCAGCTTTAGCGCGTCAGATACGCAGTATTTT. J is TRBJ2-3 and V is TRBV7-9; possible D gene TRBD2, 5 bases. V dropped 3 bases and J dropped 4 bases, with 8 bases sitting between them. The CDR3 spans 13 residues. Germline lookup yields CDR1 SEHNR and CDR2 FQNEAQ (reference sequence).

The CDR3 is CASRSGWTDKAFF. CDR3 coding DNA: TGTGCCAGCCGGTCAGGATGGACTGATAAAGCTTTCTTT. The chain has TRBV12-3 or TRBV12-4 and TRBJ1-1; D unresolved. V was cut by 8 bases and J by 9 bases, with 19 bases left in between. This CDR3 is built from 13 residues.

The genes are TRBV20-1 and TRBJ1-1; D ambiguous. V was clipped by 5 bases and J by 1 base, with 11 bases between them. The CDR3 extends over 13 amino acids. Germline CDR1 and CDR2: DFQATT and SNEGSKA (reference sequence). The CDR3 sequence: CSASSQWNTEAFF. The CDR3 nucleotides are TGCAGTGCTTCCTCTCAGTGGAACACTGAAGCTTTCTTT.

This rearrangement joins TRBV20-1 to TRBJ2-7; possibly TRBD2 for D (7 bases). Trimming left V 6 bases short and J 2 bases short, with 11 bases between. The CDR3 is 12 amino acids. Germline-derived CDR1 and CDR2 are DFQATT and SNEGSKA (reference sequence). This CDR3 is CSAKRDTYEQYF. DNA for the CDR3: TGCAGTGCCAAGCGGGACACCTACGAGCAGTACTTC.

Only a few counts were recorded for this clonotype. The J gene is TRBJ1-5, the V gene TRBV6-1; 9 bases fit TRBD1. The CDR3 length is 17 residues. Germline V gene data show CDR1 as MNHNS and CDR2 as SASEGT. With V trimmed by 1 base and J by 7 bases, 11 bases remained unmatched. The DNA of the CDR3 is TGTGCCAGCAGTGAAGTTTGGGGGGGACAGGGCGGACAGCCCCAGCATTTT. Its protein product is CASSEVWGGQGGQPQHF.

The chain employs TRBV6-1 and TRBJ1-1; 7 bases are shared with TRBD1. V trimming: 6 bases; J trimming: 7 bases; junction bases outside the gene matches: 8. Germline V gives CDR1 MNHNS, CDR2 SASEGT. CDR3 length: 13 residues. CDR3 DNA: TGTGCCAGCAGGAATAACAGGGGACTTGAAGCTTTCTTT. This translates into CASRNNRGLEAFF.